The present T cell receptor beta chain was sequenced within a study of blood T cell repertoires in COVID-19. At the level of the study: The origin of the acute and convalescent COVID-19 samples was the United States, Italy and Spain. Sample material is recorded as cDNA or gDNA derived from T cells, B-cell-depleted T cells, or PBMCs.

Authors' analysis steps: Estimates of nucleated cell counts were drawn from the amplification of reference gene primers. This table comes from immunoSEQ multiplex PCR, and its TCRdb copy is limited to in-frame clones, with some not included. The V and J calls and clone size were taken over from that table, and D and trimming were inferred from the DNA. The sample lists 150,000 to 200,000 clones; around four fifths were seen once. Germline lookup yields CDR1 MNHNY and CDR2 SVGAGI (reference sequence). This CDR3 has 11 residues. V was cut by 7 bases and J by 7 bases, with 7 bases left in between. The chain combines TRBV6-6 with TRBJ1-4; no clear D gene. This receptor was identified in a woman aged 65 to 85 who had recovered from COVID-19. Input material: peripheral blood. CDR3 in amino acids: CASTGSEKLFF. DNA for the CDR3: TGTGCCAGCACGGGGAGTGAAAAACTGTTTTTT.